This T cell receptor beta chain stems from a study of T cell responses to AZD1222 COVID-19 vaccine (dated by TCRdb to the early 2020s). Turning to the overall study: A total of just over 230 trial participants underwent TCR sequencing, of whom roughly 210 received two doses of AZD1222 and some 25 received two doses of the MenACWY control vaccine. Trial participants were enrolled into age subgroups of 18-55, 56-69 and 70-plus years, which contained approximately 150, 30 and 60 TCR-sequenced participants, respectively.

Notes on this clone: This receptor's antigen is unknown. No quality values exist for individual bases; no much larger clone is one base distant.

From the germline V gene, CDR1 is MNHEY and CDR2 is SVGAGI. The CDR3 has 13 amino acids, counting the end cysteine and phenylalanine. CDR3 DNA is the only sequence kept; it has 39 bases, read in frame from the first base. V is reduced by 4 bases and J by 6 bases, leaving a spacing of 12 bases between them. What the research found in general, with its limitations: In the small 56-69-year group, the increase in depth fell short of significance, most likely because of low power. Most participants were white British and females outnumbered males, and the authors suggested that clonal diversity may have been underestimated. Spike-specific TCR breadth and depth rose significantly after two AZD1222 doses compared with day 0 and with MenACWY recipients. Nearly half of unique spike-specific TCRs reportedly recognized epitopes outside regions mutated in the B.1.351 and B.1.1.7 variants. Conclusions about previously exposed vaccinees are limited because only a handful of AZD1222 recipients were SARS-CoV-2 seropositive at baseline. The whole spike protein was spanned by vaccine-associated CD4 TCRs, and dominant responses were seen in regions 160-218 and 743-854. Because no day 14 peak-response samples were available, the repertoires could be characterized only after the peak T cell response.

The CDR3 regions of human TCRbeta chains were analyzed by immunosequencing. Concerning the study's data processing: Repertoire TCRs were matched against a reference library of SARS-CoV-2-specific TCRs generated with the MIRA antigen-specificity platform. Breadth meant the fraction of unique TCRs that were SARS-CoV-2-associated, whereas depth meant the fraction of total T cells that were SARS-CoV-2-associated. Using the MIRA data, every spike-specific TCR was mapped to the spike region that the TCR reacted to and assigned to either a CD4 or a CD8 class. Log10-transformed breadth and depth values were compared by one-way ANOVA with Sidak's multiple comparisons tests. This is the immuneACCESS table as TCRdb keeps it, with only in-frame sequences that have V and J called. A part of the clones is gone; compared with another copy, unresolved V genes explain less than half, and the rest is unexplained. That table furnishes V, J and clone size, whereas the DNA furnished D and trimming. Here the sample has 250,000 to 300,000 clones; approximately 94% occur a single time. The ten largest clonotypes hold 0.55% of the sample.

What the time point label conveys for this sample: about 28 days (+/-7) after the second vaccine dose. Because spike-specific TCR depth and breadth did not differ between the two schedules, AZD1222 recipients who got a second dose at roughly 4 weeks were pooled with those who got a second dose at roughly 12 weeks. Vaccinee samples came from UK trials COV001 and COV002, including a single-blind randomized controlled phase 2/3 trial of AZD1222 (ChAdOx1 nCoV-19) in healthy adults. For TCRbeta chain sequencing, PBMC samples were collected from trial participants at day 0 and at day 28 after the second dose.

The receptor chain draws on TRBV6-5 and TRBJ1-1; a tentative D call is TRBD1 (5 bases match). The origin of this receptor is an adult who received the AZD1222 COVID-19 vaccine. The material sequenced was peripheral blood, taken 28 days after the second AZD1222 dose. The CDR3 protein is CASSWGGAAEAFF. The nucleotide sequence reads as follows: TGTGCCAGCAGTTGGGGCGGGGCCGCTGAAGCTTTCTTT.